These 19 T cell receptor beta chains came from one sample sequenced in a study of cytotoxic CD8 clonotypes in ibrutinib-treated CLL. TCRdb's copy holds only in-frame clones and misses some; the assay was immunoSEQ multiplex PCR. The sample includes approximately 210,000 clones, about 72% of them seen just once. Material: PBMCs, obtained after 24 months of ibrutinib treatment. These receptors were obtained from a human donor with chronic lymphocytic leukemia.

In DNA form, the CDR3 reads TGTGCCTGGAGCCAGCTAGGGTACGGTGAGCAGTTCTTC. The encoded protein is CAWSQLGYGEQFF. This chain joins TRBV30 and TRBJ2-1; D call uncertain. Germline V CDR1 and CDR2: GTSNPN, SVGIG (reference sequence). CDR3 length: 13 residues. With 3 bases removed from V and 9 bases from J, the gap between germline ends came to 15 bases.

This chain links TRBV5-1 with TRBJ1-1, with D uncertain. The CDR3 runs to 14 residues. V shed 0 bases and J shed 5 bases, with 11 bases lying between them. The V gene's germline CDR1 is SGHRS and CDR2 YFSETQ. CDR3: CASSLGIGFTEAFF. Here the CDR3 DNA reads TGCGCCAGCAGCTTGGGAATAGGGTTTACTGAAGCTTTCTTT.

The CDR3 reads CATSSSDRGGTQYF. The CDR3, as DNA: TGTGCCACCAGCAGCTCGGACCGTGGGGGGACCCAGTACTTC. This chain connects TRBV15 to TRBJ2-5; D may be TRBD1 or TRBD2 (5 bases each). Germline assignment: CDR1 LNHNV and CDR2 YYDKDF (reference sequence). The V and J ends lost 3 bases and 7 bases respectively, with 15 bases between them. The CDR3 sequence is 14 residues long.

This clone was seen just once. The chain employs TRBV19 and TRBJ2-7, with 12 bases matching TRBD2. Trimming removed 5 bases from V and 3 bases from J; junction bases left unmatched: 5. The germline V gene has CDR1 LNHDA and CDR2 SQIVND (reference sequence). This CDR3 contains 15 residues. CDR3 amino acids: CASSPRTSGNYEQYF. CDR3 nucleotide sequence: TGTGCCAGTAGTCCTAGGACTAGCGGGAACTACGAGCAGTACTTC.

The chain recombines TRBV5-1 with TRBJ1-1; D is perhaps TRBD1 (5 bases). Trimming removed 2 bases at V and 0 bases at J, with 8 bases between. The CDR3 spans 14 residues. The germline V gene encodes CDR1 SGHRS and CDR2 YFSETQ. CDR3 sequence (DNA): TGCGCCAGCAGCTTAATGGGGGTGAACACTGAAGCTTTCTTT. Translated: CASSLMGVNTEAFF.

The chain is built from TRBV18 and TRBJ2-3, with 7 bases that match TRBD1. From germline, CDR1 is KGHSH and CDR2 LQKENI. V shed 3 bases, J shed 0 bases, and the junction held 12 bases outside the gene matches. The CDR3 consists of 18 residues. CDR3 loop: CASSPRFGQVLSTDTQYF. DNA of the CDR3: TGTGCCAGCTCACCTCGATTTGGACAGGTCCTTAGCACAGATACGCAGTATTTT.

The chain employs TRBV6-1 and TRBJ2-5; tentatively, D is TRBD1 (6 bases). The V end lost 4 bases, the J end lost 5 bases, and 14 bases lay between the germline ends. The CDR3 has 14 amino acids. Germline V gives CDR1 MNHNS, CDR2 SASEGT. In DNA form, the CDR3 reads TGTGCCAGCAGTGTAATACAGGGTGGGGAGACCCAGTACTTC. It translates to CASSVIQGGETQYF.

The J gene is TRBJ1-5, the V gene TRBV6-1; D unresolved. This CDR3 region has 13 residues. Germline lookup yields CDR1 MNHNS and CDR2 SASEGT. V was cut by 6 bases and J by 0 bases, with 6 bases left in between. The CDR3 nucleotides read TGTGCCAGCAGGCGTAATAGCAATCAGCCCCAGCATTTT. The encoded protein is CASRRNSNQPQHF.

The V call is TRBV11-1, the J call TRBJ2-6, with D uncertain. The CDR3 has 17 amino acids. CDR1 and CDR2 (germline): SGHAT, FQDESV (reference sequence). Trimming removed 4 bases at V and 3 bases at J, with 16 bases between. The DNA for the CDR3 is TGTGCCAGCAGCTCAGCCCCAGGCATTCTTGGGGCCAACGTCCTGACTTTC. Its translation is CASSSAPGILGANVLTF.

The chain combines TRBV11-2 with TRBJ2-2; D remains unclear. The CDR3 runs 15 residues. V gave up 4 bases and J gave up 3 bases, with 12 bases separating them. The germline V gene encodes CDR1 SGHAT and CDR2 FQNNGV. As DNA, the CDR3 is TGTGCCAGCAGCTCCCTTGGCGGATACACCGGGGAGCTGTTTTTT. As protein: CASSSLGGYTGELFF.

The chain links TRBV7-2 to TRBJ2-2; D is unresolved. The V gene lost 1 base and the J gene lost 6 bases, with 6 bases spanning the gap. The V gene's germline CDR1 is SGHTA and CDR2 FQGNSA. The CDR3 consists of 13 residues. CDR3 sequence: CASSLEGSGELFF. The CDR3 DNA reads TGTGCCAGCAGCTTAGAAGGGTCCGGGGAGCTGTTTTTT.

The DNA for the CDR3 is TGTGCCAGCAGCCGGAGAGGGGATACCTACGAGCAGTACTTC. This codes for CASSRRGDTYEQYF. The chain couples TRBV27 to TRBJ2-7; D may correspond to TRBD1 or TRBD2 (5 bases each). Germline V gene lookup returns CDR1 MNHEY and CDR2 SMNVEV (reference sequence). V was shortened by 6 bases and J by 2 bases, with 14 bases between the two germline ends. The CDR3 is 14 amino acids.

This clone was seen repeatedly, ten times or more. The rearrangement joins TRBV7-3 to TRBJ2-6; 10 nucleotides line up with TRBD2. V dropped 4 bases and J dropped 0; count of bases not matched to a gene: 6. Germline V CDR1 and CDR2: SGHTA, FQGTGA. The CDR3 consists of 18 residues. The CDR3 is CASSSGLAVPSGANVLTF. The CDR3 DNA reads as TGTGCCAGCAGCTCCGGACTAGCGGTACCCTCTGGGGCCAACGTCCTGACTTTC.

The V gene is TRBV28, the J gene TRBJ2-7; weak D call: TRBD1 (5 bases). The CDR3 has 16 residues. Germline lookup yields CDR1 MDHEN and CDR2 SYDVKM. Trimming shortened V by 6 bases and J by 5 bases, and 23 bases separated the two germline ends. The CDR3 spells CASRSPVQGLVDEQYF. CDR3 DNA sequence: TGTGCCAGCAGGTCTCCCGTCCAGGGATTGGTCGACGAGCAGTACTTC.

The chain combines TRBV7-9 with TRBJ1-4; 11 bases fit TRBD1. The CDR3 has 14 residues. V lost 6 bases to trimming and J lost 8 bases; unmatched junction nucleotides: 5. CDR1 is SEHNR and CDR2 is FQNEAQ in the germline V gene (reference sequence). Written as DNA, the CDR3 is TGTGCCAGCAGACTGGGACAGGGGGGAGAAAAACTGTTTTTT. It translates to CASRLGQGGEKLFF.

This sequence joins TRBV6-1 and TRBJ2-7; 7 positions agree with TRBD2. This CDR3 region has 16 residues. V gave up 3 bases and J gave up 4 bases; unmatched junction bases: 12. CDR1 is MNHNS and CDR2 is SASEGT in the germline V gene. The CDR3 loop reads CASSEDGTNSWYEQYF. CDR3 in DNA: TGTGCCAGCAGTGAGGACGGGACTAACTCTTGGTACGAGCAGTACTTC.

V and J are TRBV15 and TRBJ2-7; unclear D gene. Trimming left V 0 bases short and J 3 bases short, with 12 bases between. The CDR3 is 15 residues long. From germline, CDR1 is LNHNV and CDR2 YYDKDF (reference sequence). The CDR3 bases are TGTGCCACCAGCAGAGATGTCACGAGAGTCTACGAGCAGTACTTC. Protein: CATSRDVTRVYEQYF.

The genes are TRBV18 and TRBJ2-7; either TRBD1 or TRBD2 may fit D (5 bases each). The CDR3 is 16 residues long. The ends were cut back, 3 bases at V and 3 bases at J, with 18 bases in the middle. Per germline, CDR1 KGHSH and CDR2 LQKENI. This CDR3 reads CASSPTGTRFFYEQYF. Here the CDR3 DNA reads TGTGCCAGCTCACCTACCGGGACCCGATTTTTCTACGAGCAGTACTTC.

This chain connects TRBV11-2 to TRBJ2-1, with TRBD2 matching 11 bases. V gave up 4 bases and J gave up 1 base; unmatched junction bases: 3. The CDR3 length is 16 residues. Germline loops: CDR1 SGHAT, CDR2 FQNNGV. As DNA, the CDR3 is TGTGCCAGCAGCTCCGTAGCGGGAGGGTCCTACAATGAGCAGTTCTTC. As protein: CASSSVAGGSYNEQFF.